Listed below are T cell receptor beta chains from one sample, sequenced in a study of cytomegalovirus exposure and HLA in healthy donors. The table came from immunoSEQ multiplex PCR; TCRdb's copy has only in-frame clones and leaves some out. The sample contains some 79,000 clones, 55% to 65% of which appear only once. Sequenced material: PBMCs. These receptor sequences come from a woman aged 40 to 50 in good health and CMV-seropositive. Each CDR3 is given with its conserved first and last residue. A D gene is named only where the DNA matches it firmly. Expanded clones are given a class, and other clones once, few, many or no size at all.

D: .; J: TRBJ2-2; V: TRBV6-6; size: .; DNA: TGTGCCAGCACTCCCCGGCAGGGGAACACCGGGGAGCTGTTTTTT; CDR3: CASTPRQGNTGELFF
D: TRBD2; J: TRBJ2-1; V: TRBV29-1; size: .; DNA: TGCAGCGTTGAGACTTTAGGTAGCGGGAAAACCCGCTCCTACAATGAGCAGTTCTTC; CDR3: CSVETLGSGKTRSYNEQFF
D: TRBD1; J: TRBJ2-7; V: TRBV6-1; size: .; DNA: TGTGCCAGCAGTGAAAGACCCGGGACAGAGCCCTACGAGCAGTACTTC; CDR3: CASSERPGTEPYEQYF
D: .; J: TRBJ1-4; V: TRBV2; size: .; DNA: TGTGCCAGCAAACTGGTCCCTAATGAAAAACTGTTTTTT; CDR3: CASKLVPNEKLFF
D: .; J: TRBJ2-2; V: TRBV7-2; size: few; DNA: TGTGCCAGCAGCTCCTTGGACTATAAGAACACCGGGGAGCTGTTTTTT; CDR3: CASSSLDYKNTGELFF
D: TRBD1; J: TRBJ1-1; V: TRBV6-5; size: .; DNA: TGTGCCAGCAGTCGAGACAGGGGAGTTGAAGCTTTCTTT; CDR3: CASSRDRGVEAFF
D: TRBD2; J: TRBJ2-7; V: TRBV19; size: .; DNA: TGTGCCAGTAGTCACAAAACCGGACTAGCGGGAAGCGAGCAGTACTTC; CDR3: CASSHKTGLAGSEQYF
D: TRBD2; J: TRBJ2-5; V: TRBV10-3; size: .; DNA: TGTGCCATCAGAAATACAGCGGGAGGTGGGGAGACCCAGTACTTC; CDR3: CAIRNTAGGGETQYF
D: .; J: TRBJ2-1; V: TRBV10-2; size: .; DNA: TGCGCCAGCACGGGGGCCTACAATGAGCAGTTCTTC; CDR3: CASTGAYNEQFF
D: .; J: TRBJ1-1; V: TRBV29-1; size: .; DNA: TGCAGCGTTGGAGGGAGGACTGAAGCTTTCTTT; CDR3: CSVGGRTEAFF
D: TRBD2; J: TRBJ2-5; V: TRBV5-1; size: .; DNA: TGCGCCAGCAGCTCGGGACTATCAATGCAAGAGACCCAGTACTTC; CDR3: CASSSGLSMQETQYF
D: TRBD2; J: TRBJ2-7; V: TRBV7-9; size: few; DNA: TGTGCCAGCAGCTCCACCGCCGGGACTAGCGTCTACGAGCAGTACTTC; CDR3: CASSSTAGTSVYEQYF
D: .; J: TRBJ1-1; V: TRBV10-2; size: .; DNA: TGCGCCAGCAGTGAGGTTACAGATAACACTGAAGCTTTCTTT; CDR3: CASSEVTDNTEAFF
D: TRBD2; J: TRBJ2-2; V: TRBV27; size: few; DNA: TGTGCCAGCAGTTCACGGACTAGCGGGACGGGTTCCCCCACCGGGGAGCTGTTTTTT; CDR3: CASSSRTSGTGSPTGELFF
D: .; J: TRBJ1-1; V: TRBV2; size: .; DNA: TGTGCCAGCAGGATACCGGGGTTGTCGAACACTGAAGCTTTCTTT; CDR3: CASRIPGLSNTEAFF
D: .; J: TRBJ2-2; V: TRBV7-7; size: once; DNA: TGTGCCAGCAGCGCACACCCGGGGGAGGCCGGGGAGCTGTTTTTT; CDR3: CASSAHPGEAGELFF
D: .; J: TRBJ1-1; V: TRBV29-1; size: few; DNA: TGCAGCGCCATCCTAAACACTGAAGCTTTCTTT; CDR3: CSAILNTEAFF